The source of this TCR beta chain is a study of human T cells and chemical hapten exposure. Background on the study: Patches that contained 0.01% DPC were applied to the upper back and read at 6 days. TCR yield per sample varied, mainly due to pooled library volumes. The study's findings and limits: Compared with pre-sensitization or healthy control sets, expanded TCRs clustered more.

MiXCR, run by TCRdb on the RACE reads, gives a single entry per CDR3 protein. Seen here are about 92,000 distinct CDR3 sequences, roughly a tenth observed once, and the top ten hold approximately 1.1%. Germline V gives CDR1 LGHDT, CDR2 YNNKEL (reference sequence). V was pared by 5 bases and J by 0 bases, with 8 bases between. This CDR3 comprises 14 residues. Of note for this clonotype: What it binds is unknown.

The time point is: patch test 3, about 24 weeks after DPC sensitization. Sample treatment: therapeutic diphenylcyclopropenone sensitization with weekly scalp DPC. Patches went on only after blood had been drawn each time. This chain links TRBV3-1 with TRBJ1-3, with no clear D. The sequencing used whole blood, collected in connection with sensitization to the hapten diphenylcyclopropenone (DPC). This sequence originates from a woman aged 25 to 39 with alopecia areata. Some clones in this sample may be carry-over from other donors' samples. The CDR3 protein is CASSWESSGNTIYF. For the CDR3, the DNA is TGTGCCAGCAGCTGGGAGAGCTCTGGAAACACCATATATTTT.